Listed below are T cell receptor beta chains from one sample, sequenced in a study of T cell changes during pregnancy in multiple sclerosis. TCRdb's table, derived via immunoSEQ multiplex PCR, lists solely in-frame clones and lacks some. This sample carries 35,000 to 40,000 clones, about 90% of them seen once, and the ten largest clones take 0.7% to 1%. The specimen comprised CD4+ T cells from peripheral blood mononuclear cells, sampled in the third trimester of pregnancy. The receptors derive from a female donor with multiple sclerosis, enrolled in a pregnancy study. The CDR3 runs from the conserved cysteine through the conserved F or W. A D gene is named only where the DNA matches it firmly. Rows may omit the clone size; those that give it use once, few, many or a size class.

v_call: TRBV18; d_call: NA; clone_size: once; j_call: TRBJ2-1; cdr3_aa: CASSPQERVNEQFF; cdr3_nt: TGTGCCAGCTCACCGCAGGAGCGGGTTAATGAGCAGTTCTTC
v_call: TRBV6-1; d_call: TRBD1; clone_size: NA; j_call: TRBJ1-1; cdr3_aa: CASSEAQGAGTEAFF; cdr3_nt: TGTGCCAGCAGTGAAGCGCAGGGGGCAGGCACTGAAGCTTTCTTT
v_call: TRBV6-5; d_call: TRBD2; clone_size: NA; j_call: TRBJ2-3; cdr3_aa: CASSLAGDSDTQYF; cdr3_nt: TGTGCCAGCAGTCTAGCGGGAGACTCAGATACGCAGTATTTT
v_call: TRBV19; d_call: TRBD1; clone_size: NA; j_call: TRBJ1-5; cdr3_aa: CASSRTGYSNQPQHF; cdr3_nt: TGTGCCAGTAGTAGGACAGGGTATAGCAATCAGCCCCAGCATTTT
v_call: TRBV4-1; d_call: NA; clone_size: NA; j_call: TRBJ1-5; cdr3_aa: CASSRGQPSNQPQHF; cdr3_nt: TGCGCCAGCAGCCGAGGACAGCCTTCGAATCAGCCCCAGCATTTT
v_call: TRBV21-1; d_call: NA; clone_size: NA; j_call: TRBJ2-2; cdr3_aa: CASSMRTSGSNTGELFF; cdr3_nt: TGTGCCAGCAGCATGAGGACTAGCGGGAGTAACACCGGGGAGCTGTTTTTT
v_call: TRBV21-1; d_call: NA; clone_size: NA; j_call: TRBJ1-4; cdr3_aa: CASSGTGDEKLFF; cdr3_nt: TGTGCCAGCAGCGGGACAGGGGATGAAAAACTGTTTTTT
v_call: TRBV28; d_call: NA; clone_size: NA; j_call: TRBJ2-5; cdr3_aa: CASSLLGTLGETQYF; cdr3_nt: TGTGCCAGCAGCCTACTCGGGACTCTCGGGGAGACCCAGTACTTC
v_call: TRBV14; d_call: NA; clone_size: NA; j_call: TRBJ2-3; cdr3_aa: CASSHRQYKDTQYF; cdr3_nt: TGTGCCAGCAGCCATAGACAGTACAAAGATACGCAGTATTTT
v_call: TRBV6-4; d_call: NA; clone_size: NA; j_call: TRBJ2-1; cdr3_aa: CASSTWGESYNEQFF; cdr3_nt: TGTGCCAGCAGCACATGGGGCGAGTCCTACAATGAGCAGTTCTTC
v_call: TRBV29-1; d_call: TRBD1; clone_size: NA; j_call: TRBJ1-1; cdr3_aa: CSVPGPGTGVNTEAFF; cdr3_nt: TGCAGCGTTCCCGGACCCGGGACAGGGGTGAACACTGAAGCTTTCTTT
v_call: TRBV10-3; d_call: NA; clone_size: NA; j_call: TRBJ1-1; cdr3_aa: CASLSRGGDTEAFF; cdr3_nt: TGTGCTTCTCTTTCTAGGGGAGGGGACACTGAAGCTTTCTTT
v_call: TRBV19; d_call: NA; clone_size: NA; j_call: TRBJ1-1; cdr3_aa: CASSIRGPNTEAFF; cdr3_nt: TGTGCCAGTAGTATCCGAGGGCCGAACACTGAAGCTTTCTTT
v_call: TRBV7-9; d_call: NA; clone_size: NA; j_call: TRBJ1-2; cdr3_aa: CASSTGTYYGYTF; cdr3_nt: TGTGCCAGCAGTACCGGGACATACTATGGCTACACCTTC
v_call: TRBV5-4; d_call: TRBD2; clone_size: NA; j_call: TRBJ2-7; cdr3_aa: CASSLQAGGGEQYF; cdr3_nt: TGTGCCAGCAGCTTGCAGGCGGGAGGTGGCGAGCAGTACTTC
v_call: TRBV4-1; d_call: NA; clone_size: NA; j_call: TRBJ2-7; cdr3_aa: CASSLRDSSEQYF; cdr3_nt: TGCGCCAGCAGCCTACGGGACTCCTCGGAGCAGTACTTC
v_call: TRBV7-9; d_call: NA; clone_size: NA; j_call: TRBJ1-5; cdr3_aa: CASSLGRGLSNQPQHF; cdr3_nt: TGTGCCAGCAGCTTAGGCAGAGGACTTAGCAATCAGCCCCAGCATTTT
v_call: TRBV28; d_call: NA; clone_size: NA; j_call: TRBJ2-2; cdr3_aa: CASSLGAHTGELFF; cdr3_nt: TGTGCCAGCAGTCTGGGGGCGCACACCGGGGAGCTGTTTTTT
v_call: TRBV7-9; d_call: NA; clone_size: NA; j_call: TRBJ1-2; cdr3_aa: CASSLGFSGDTF; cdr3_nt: TGTGCCAGCAGCTTAGGGTTTTCAGGGGACACCTTC
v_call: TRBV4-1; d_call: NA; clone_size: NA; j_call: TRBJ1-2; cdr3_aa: CASSPQGHYGYTF; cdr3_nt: TGCGCCAGCAGTCCACAGGGTCACTATGGCTACACCTTC
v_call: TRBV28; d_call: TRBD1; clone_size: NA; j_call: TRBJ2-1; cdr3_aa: CASSSGTGSYNEQFF; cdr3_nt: TGTGCCAGCAGTTCAGGGACAGGCTCCTACAATGAGCAGTTCTTC
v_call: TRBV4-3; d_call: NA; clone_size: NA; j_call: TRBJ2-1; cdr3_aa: CASSQDWSNNEQFF; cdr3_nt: TGCGCCAGCAGCCAAGATTGGAGTAATAATGAGCAGTTCTTC
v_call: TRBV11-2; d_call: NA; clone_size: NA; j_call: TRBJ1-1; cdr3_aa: CASSLDPGSYEAFF; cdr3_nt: TGTGCCAGCAGCTTAGATCCGGGGTCCTATGAAGCTTTCTTT
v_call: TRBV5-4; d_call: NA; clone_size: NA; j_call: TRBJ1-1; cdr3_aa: CASSLVGEPDTEAFF; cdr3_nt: TGTGCCAGCAGCTTGGTTGGGGAGCCGGACACTGAAGCTTTCTTT
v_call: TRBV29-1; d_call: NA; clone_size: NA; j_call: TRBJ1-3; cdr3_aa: CSANGVLAGNTIYF; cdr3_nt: TGCAGCGCGAACGGGGTCTTAGCTGGAAACACCATATATTTT
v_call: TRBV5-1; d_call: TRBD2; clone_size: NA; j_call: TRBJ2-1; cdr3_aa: CASSLVSSGSYNEQFF; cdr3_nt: TGCGCCAGCAGCTTGGTATCGAGCGGGAGCTACAATGAGCAGTTCTTC
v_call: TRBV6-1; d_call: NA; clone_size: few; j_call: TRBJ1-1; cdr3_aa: CASSEMGEDTEAFF; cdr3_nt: TGTGCCAGCAGTGAGATGGGTGAGGACACTGAAGCTTTCTTT
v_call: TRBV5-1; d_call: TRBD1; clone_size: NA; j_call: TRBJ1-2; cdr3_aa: CASSLGRDRMDYGYTF; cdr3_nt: TGCGCCAGCAGCTTGGGAAGGGACAGGATGGACTATGGCTACACCTTC
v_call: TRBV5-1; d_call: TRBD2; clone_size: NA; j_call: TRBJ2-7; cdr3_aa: CASSLWTSGTEQYF; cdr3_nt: TGCGCCAGCAGCCTGTGGACTAGCGGGACGGAGCAGTACTTC
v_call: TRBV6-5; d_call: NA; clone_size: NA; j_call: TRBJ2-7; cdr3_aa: CASSYNGGEQYF; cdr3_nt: TGTGCCAGCAGTTATAACGGCGGCGAGCAGTACTTC
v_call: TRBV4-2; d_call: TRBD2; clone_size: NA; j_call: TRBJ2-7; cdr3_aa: CASSQELAGGHEQYF; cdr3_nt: TGTGCCAGCAGCCAAGAGTTAGCGGGAGGCCACGAGCAGTACTTC
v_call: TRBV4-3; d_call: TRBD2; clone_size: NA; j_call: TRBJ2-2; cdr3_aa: CASSQDPGGFANTGELFF; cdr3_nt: TGCGCCAGCAGCCAAGATCCGGGGGGGTTCGCGAACACCGGGGAGCTGTTTTTT
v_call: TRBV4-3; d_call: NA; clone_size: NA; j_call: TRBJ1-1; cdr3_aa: CASSQTDRPNTEAFF; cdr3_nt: TGCGCCAGCAGCCAAACGGACAGACCAAACACTGAAGCTTTCTTT
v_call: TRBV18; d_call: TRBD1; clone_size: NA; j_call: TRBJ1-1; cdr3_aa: CASSPGTVNTEAFF; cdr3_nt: TGTGCCAGCTCACCCGGGACAGTAAACACTGAAGCTTTCTTT
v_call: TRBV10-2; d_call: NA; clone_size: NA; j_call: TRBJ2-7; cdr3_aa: CASSGRLEQYF; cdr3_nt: TGCGCCAGCAGTGGGAGGCTCGAGCAGTACTTC
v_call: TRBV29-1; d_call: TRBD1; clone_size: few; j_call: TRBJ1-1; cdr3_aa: CSVEPQGARDTEAFF; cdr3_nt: TGCAGCGTTGAACCCCAGGGGGCGCGGGACACTGAAGCTTTCTTT
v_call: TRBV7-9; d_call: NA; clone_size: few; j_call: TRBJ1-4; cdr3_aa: CASSVEVFGVANEKLFF; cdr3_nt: TGTGCCAGCAGCGTAGAGGTGTTCGGGGTGGCTAATGAAAAACTGTTTTTT
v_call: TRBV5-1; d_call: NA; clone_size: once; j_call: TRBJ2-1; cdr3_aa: CASSLDTSSYNEQFF; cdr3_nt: TGCGCCAGCAGCTTGGATACGAGCTCCTACAATGAGCAGTTCTTC
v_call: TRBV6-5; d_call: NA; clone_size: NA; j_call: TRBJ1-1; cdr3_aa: CASSYGRGTFF; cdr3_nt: TGTGCCAGCAGTTACGGAAGGGGGACTTTCTTT
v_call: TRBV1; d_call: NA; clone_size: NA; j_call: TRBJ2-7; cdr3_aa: CTSSLSPPDHSGLEQYF; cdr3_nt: TGCACCAGCAGCCTATCCCCCCCGGATCATAGCGGGCTCGAGCAGTACTTC
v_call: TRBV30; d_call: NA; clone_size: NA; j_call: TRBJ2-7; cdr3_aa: CARGGWDEQYF; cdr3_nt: TGTGCCCGTGGAGGGTGGGACGAGCAGTACTTC